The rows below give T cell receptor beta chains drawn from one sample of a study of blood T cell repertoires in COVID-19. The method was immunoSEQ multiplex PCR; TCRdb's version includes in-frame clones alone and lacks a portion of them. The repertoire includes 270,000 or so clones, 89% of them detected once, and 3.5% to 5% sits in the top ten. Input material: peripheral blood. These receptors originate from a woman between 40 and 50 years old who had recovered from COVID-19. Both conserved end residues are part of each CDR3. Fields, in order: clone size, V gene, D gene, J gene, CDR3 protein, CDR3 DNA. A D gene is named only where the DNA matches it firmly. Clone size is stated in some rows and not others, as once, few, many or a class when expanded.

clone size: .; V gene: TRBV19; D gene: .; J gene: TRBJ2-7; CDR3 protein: CASSYTVATYEQYF; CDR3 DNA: TGTGCCAGTAGTTACACAGTTGCCACCTACGAGCAGTACTTC
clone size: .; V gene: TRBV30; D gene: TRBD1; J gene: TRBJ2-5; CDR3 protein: CAWDFTGQGSETQYF; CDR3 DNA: TGTGCCTGGGATTTCACGGGACAGGGATCCGAGACCCAGTACTTC
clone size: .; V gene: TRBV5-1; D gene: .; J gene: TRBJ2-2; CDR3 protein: CASSLGPTGTGELFF; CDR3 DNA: TGCGCCAGCAGCTTGGGCCCGACGGGGACCGGGGAGCTGTTTTTT
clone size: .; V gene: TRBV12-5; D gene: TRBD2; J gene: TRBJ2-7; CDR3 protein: CASGLVLGLAGDQNYEQYF; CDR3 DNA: TGTGCTAGTGGTTTGGTACTAGGGCTAGCGGGGGACCAGAACTACGAGCAGTACTTC
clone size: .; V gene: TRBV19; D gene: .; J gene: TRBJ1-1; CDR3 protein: CASTGAPRTEAFF; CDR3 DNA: TGTGCCAGTACAGGGGCCCCGAGGACTGAAGCTTTCTTT
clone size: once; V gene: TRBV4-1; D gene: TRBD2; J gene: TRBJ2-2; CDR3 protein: CASSQDLSGAGTNTGELFF; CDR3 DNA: TGCGCCAGCAGCCAAGATCTATCGGGAGCGGGGACGAACACCGGGGAGCTGTTTTTT
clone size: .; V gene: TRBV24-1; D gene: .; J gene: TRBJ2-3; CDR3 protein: CATSDENTADTQYF; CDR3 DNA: TGTGCCACCAGTGATGAGAATACGGCAGATACGCAGTATTTT
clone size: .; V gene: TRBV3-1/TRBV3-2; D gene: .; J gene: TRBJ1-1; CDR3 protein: CASSQGSHNTEAFF; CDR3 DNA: TGTGCCAGCAGCCAGGGCAGCCACAACACTGAAGCTTTCTTT
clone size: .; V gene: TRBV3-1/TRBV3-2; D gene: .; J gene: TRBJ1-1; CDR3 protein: CASSQGELYTEAFF; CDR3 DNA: TGTGCCAGCAGCCAAGGCGAGCTTTACACTGAAGCTTTCTTT
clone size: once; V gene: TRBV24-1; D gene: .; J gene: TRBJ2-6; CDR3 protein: CATSSSSGANVLTF; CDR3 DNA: TGTGCCACCAGTAGTAGCTCTGGGGCCAACGTCCTGACTTTC
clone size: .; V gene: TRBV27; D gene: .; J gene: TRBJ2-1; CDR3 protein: CASSLSAGSYNEQFF; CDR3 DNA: TGTGCCAGCAGTTTATCCGCGGGATCCTACAATGAGCAGTTCTTC
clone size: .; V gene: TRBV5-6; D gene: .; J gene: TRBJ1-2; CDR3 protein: CASSLARNGGYTF; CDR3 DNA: TGTGCCAGCAGCTTGGCCAGGAATGGTGGCTACACCTTC
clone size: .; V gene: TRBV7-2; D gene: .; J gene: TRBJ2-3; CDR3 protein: CASSLPGADTQYF; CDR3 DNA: TGTGCCAGCAGCTTACCCGGGGCAGATACGCAGTATTTT
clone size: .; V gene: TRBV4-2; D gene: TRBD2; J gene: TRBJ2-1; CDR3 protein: CASSQDLAGGLNNEQFF; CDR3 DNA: TGTGCCAGCAGCCAAGATCTAGCGGGGGGGCTTAACAATGAGCAGTTCTTC
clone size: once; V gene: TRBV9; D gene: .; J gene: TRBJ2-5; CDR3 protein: CASSVAAGTQETQYF; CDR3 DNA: TGTGCCAGCAGCGTGGCTGCCGGGACACAAGAGACCCAGTACTTC
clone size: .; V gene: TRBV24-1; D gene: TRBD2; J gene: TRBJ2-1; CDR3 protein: CATSDPTGLAGDYNEQFF; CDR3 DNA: TGTGCCACCAGTGATCCCACGGGACTAGCGGGGGATTACAATGAGCAGTTCTTC
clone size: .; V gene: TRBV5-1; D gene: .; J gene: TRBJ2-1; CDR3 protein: CASSVRDTYNEQFF; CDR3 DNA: TGCGCCAGCAGCGTCCGGGACACTTACAATGAGCAGTTCTTC
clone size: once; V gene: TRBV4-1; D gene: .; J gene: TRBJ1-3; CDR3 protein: CASSQVNGNTIYF; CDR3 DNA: TGCGCCAGCAGCCAAGTCAATGGAAACACCATATATTTT
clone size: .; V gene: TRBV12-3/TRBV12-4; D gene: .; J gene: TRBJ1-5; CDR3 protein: CASSILNQPQHF; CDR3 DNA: TGTGCCAGCAGTATACTCAATCAGCCCCAGCATTTT
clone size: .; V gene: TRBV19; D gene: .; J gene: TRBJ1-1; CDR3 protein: CASSILQLNTEAFF; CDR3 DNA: TGTGCCAGTAGTATTTTACAGCTGAACACTGAAGCTTTCTTT
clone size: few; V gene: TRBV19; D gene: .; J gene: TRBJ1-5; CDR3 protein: CASSIGQNSNQPQHF; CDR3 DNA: TGTGCCAGTAGTATAGGGCAGAATAGCAATCAGCCCCAGCATTTT
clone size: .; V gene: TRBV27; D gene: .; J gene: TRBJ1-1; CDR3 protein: CASSSNSRVGTEAFF; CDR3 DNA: TGTGCCAGCAGTTCGAACTCCAGGGTTGGCACTGAAGCTTTCTTT
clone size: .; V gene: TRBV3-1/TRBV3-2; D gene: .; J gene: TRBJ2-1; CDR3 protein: CASSQTKGGQFF; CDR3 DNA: TGTGCCAGCAGCCAAACGAAAGGGGGGCAGTTCTTC
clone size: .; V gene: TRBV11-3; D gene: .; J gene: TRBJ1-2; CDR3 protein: CASSLVNRDTDGYTF; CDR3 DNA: TGTGCCAGCAGCTTAGTGAACCGGGACACTGATGGCTACACCTTC
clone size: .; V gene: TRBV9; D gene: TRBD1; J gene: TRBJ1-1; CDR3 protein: CASSRTGRDTEAFF; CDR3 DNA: TGTGCCAGCAGCCGGACAGGGCGGGACACTGAAGCTTTCTTT
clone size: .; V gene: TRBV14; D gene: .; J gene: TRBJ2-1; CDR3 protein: CASSQGFRGSYNEQFF; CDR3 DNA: TGTGCCAGCAGCCAAGGTTTCCGGGGTTCCTACAATGAGCAGTTCTTC
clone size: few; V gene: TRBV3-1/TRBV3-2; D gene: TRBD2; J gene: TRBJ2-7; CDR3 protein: CASSQGTSGSYEQYF; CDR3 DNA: TGTGCCAGCAGCCAAGGGACTAGCGGATCGTACGAGCAGTACTTC
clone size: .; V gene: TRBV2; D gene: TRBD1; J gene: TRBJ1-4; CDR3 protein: CASRSGTGEKLFF; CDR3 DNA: TGTGCCAGCAGATCCGGGACAGGGGAAAAACTGTTTTTT
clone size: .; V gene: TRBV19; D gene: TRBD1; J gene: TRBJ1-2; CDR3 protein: CASSIFGTEIDTNYGYTF; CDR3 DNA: TGTGCCAGTAGTATTTTTGGGACAGAAATCGATACTAACTATGGCTACACCTTC
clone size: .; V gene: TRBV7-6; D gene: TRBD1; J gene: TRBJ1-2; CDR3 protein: CASSPRQGLTNYGYTF; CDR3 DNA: TGTGCCAGCAGCCCGAGACAGGGCCTAACTAACTATGGCTACACCTTC
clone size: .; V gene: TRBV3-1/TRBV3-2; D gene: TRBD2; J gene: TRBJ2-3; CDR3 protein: CASSWEGPDTQYF; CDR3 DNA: TGTGCCAGCAGCTGGGAGGGGCCAGATACGCAGTATTTT
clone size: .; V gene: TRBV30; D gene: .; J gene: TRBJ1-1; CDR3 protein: CAWSRGDTEAFF; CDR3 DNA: TGTGCCTGGAGTCGGGGGGACACTGAAGCTTTCTTT
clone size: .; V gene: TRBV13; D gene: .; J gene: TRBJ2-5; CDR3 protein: CASSLRSVQETQYF; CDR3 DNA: TGTGCCAGCAGCCTACGGAGTGTCCAAGAGACCCAGTACTTC
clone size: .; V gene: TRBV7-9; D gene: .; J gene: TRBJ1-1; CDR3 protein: CASSLEFSEAFF; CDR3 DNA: TGTGCCAGCAGCTTAGAATTCTCTGAAGCTTTCTTT
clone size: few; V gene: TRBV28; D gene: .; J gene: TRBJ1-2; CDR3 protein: CASSSLGDGYGYTF; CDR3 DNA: TGTGCCAGCAGTTCCTTAGGGGATGGCTATGGCTACACCTTC
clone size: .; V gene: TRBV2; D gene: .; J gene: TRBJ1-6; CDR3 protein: CASSEQATLHF; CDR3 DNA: TGTGCCAGCAGTGAACAGGCCACCCTCCACTTT
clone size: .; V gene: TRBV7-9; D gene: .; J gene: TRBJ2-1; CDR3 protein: CASSPSGQQIF; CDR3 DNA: TGTGCCAGCAGCCCCAGCGGACAGCAAATCTTC
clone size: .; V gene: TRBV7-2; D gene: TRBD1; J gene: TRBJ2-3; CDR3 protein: CASSVRQGSRNTQYF; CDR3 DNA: TGTGCCAGCAGCGTACGACAGGGGTCGAGAAATACGCAGTATTTT
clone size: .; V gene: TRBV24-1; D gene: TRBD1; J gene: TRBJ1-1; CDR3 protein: CATSDAGTGLTEAFF; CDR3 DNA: TGTGCCACCAGTGATGCCGGGACAGGCCTCACTGAAGCTTTCTTT
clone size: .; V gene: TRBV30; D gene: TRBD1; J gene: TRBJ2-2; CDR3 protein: CAWARGSGELFF; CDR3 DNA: TGTGCCTGGGCCAGGGGGTCCGGGGAGCTGTTTTTT
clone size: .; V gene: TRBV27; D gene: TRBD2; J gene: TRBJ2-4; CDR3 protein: CASSLGGLGNIQYF; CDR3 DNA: TGTGCCAGCAGTTTAGGGGGACTAGGAAACATTCAGTACTTC
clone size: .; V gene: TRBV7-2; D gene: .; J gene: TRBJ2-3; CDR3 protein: CASSLRRDKTDTQYF; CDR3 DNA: TGTGCCAGCAGCTTGCGCAGGGACAAGACAGATACGCAGTATTTT
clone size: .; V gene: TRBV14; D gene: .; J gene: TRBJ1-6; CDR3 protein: CASSQVQGIGSPLHF; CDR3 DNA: TGTGCCAGCAGCCAAGTGCAGGGAATCGGTTCACCCCTCCACTTT
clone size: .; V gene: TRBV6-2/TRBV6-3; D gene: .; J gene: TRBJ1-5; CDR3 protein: CASSYTQVSNQPQHF; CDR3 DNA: TGTGCCAGCAGTTACACCCAGGTTTCCAATCAGCCCCAGCATTTT
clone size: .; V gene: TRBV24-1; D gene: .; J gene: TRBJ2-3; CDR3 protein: CATSDSRVDTQYF; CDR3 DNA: TGTGCCACCAGTGATTCCCGGGTAGATACGCAGTATTTT
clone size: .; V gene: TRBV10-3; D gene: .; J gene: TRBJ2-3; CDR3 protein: CATMMKPDTQYF; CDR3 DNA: TGTGCCACAATGATGAAGCCAGATACGCAGTATTTT
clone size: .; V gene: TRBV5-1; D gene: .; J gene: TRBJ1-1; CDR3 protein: CASSSQGGDTEAFF; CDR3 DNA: TGCGCCAGCAGCTCACAGGGTGGGGACACTGAAGCTTTCTTT
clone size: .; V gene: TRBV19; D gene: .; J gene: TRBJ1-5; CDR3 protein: CASTKRNQPQHF; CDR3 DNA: TGTGCCAGTACTAAGAGAAATCAGCCCCAGCATTTT
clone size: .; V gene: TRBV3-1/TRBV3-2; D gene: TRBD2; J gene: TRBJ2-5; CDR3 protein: CASSQRTSGKKETQYF; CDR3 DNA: TGTGCCAGCAGCCAAAGGACTAGCGGGAAGAAAGAGACCCAGTACTTC
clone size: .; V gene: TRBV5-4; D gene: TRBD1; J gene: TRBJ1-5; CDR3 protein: CASSLDRAQPQHF; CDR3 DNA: TGTGCCAGCAGCTTAGACAGGGCCCAGCCCCAGCATTTT
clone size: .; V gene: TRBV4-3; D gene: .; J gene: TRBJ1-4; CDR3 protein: CASSQGSGGKEKLFF; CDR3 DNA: TGCGCCAGCAGCCAAGGTTCCGGGGGAAAAGAAAAACTGTTTTTT
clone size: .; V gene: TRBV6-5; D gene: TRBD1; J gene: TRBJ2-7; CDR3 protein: CASKGDSGLYEQYF; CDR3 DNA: TGTGCCAGCAAGGGGGACAGCGGTCTCTACGAGCAGTACTTC
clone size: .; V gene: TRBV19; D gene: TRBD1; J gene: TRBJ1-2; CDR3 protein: CATAVPGQGQFYGYTF; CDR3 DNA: TGTGCCACCGCAGTTCCAGGACAGGGCCAGTTCTATGGCTACACCTTC
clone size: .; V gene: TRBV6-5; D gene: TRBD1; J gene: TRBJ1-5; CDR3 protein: CASRGKDRAQHF; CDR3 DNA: TGTGCCAGCAGGGGCAAGGACAGGGCCCAGCATTTT
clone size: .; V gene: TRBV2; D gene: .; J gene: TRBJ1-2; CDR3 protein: CASSEGARGNYGYTF; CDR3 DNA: TGTGCCAGCAGTGAGGGGGCCAGAGGGAACTATGGCTACACCTTC